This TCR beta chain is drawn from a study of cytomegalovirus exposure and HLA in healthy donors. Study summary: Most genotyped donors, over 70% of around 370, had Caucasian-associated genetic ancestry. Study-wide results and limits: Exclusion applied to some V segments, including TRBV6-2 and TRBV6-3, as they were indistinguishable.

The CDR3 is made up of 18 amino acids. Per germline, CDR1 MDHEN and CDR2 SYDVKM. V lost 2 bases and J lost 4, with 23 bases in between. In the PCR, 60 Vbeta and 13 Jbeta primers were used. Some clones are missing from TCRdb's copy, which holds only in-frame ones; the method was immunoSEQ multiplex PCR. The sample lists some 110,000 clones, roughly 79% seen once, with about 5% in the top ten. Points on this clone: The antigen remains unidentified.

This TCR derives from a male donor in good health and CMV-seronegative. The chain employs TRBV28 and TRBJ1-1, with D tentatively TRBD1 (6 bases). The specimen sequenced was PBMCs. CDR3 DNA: TGTGCCAGCAGTTTAGTGGGGGGGCTAAAGGGGGTTGGCACTGAAGCTTTCTTT. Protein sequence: CASSLVGGLKGVGTEAFF.